Below are 10 T cell receptor beta chains sequenced from a single sample in a study of blood T cell repertoires in COVID-19. Profiled with immunoSEQ multiplex PCR; TCRdb holds only in-frame clones, not every one. Of some 130,000 clones in the sample, roughly 80% are singletons; the top ten hold around 1.9%. The material sequenced was peripheral blood. The receptors stem from a man aged 65-85 years with acute or convalescent COVID-19.

In the case of this clone: Additional DNA sequences in this sample encode the identical CDR3. Written as DNA, the CDR3 is TGTGCCAGTAGGAGTCGCGGGACAGGGGGCTGGCAGCCCCAGCATTTT. Protein sequence: CASRSRGTGGWQPQHF. J is TRBJ1-5 and V is TRBV19; 12 positions match TRBD1. Germline CDR1 and CDR2: LNHDA and SQIVND (reference sequence). Unmatched junction bases numbered 10, after V lost 6 bases and J lost 7 bases. The CDR3 spans 16 residues.

V and J are TRBV7-2 and TRBJ1-3, with TRBD1 matching 7 bases. This CDR3 region has 15 residues. The J segment lost 0 bases and the V segment lost 5 bases, leaving 4 bases of the junction unmatched. CDR1 is SGHTA and CDR2 is FQGNSA in the germline V gene. CDR3 sequence (DNA): TGTGCCAGCAGCGTACAGGGGACCTCTGGAAACACCATATATTTT. Protein product: CASSVQGTSGNTIYF.

This chain links TRBV3-1 (or the pseudogene TRBV3-2) with TRBJ2-6; 12 bases are shared with TRBD2. Germline CDR1 LGHDT, CDR2 YNNKEL (reference sequence). J lost 2 bases, V lost 4 bases, and 6 bases had no gene match. The CDR3 runs to 18 residues. The CDR3, as DNA: TGTGCCAGCAGCCCCCGGACTAGCGGGGTAACTGGGGCCAACGTCCTGACTTTC. Translated: CASSPRTSGVTGANVLTF.

J is TRBJ1-2 and V is TRBV9; D not certain. This CDR3 has 15 residues. The ends were cut back, 0 bases at V and 4 bases at J, with 13 bases in the middle. CDR1 is SGDLS and CDR2 is YYNGEE in the germline V gene. The CDR3 DNA follows: TGTGCCAGCAGCGTAGATGGATCGGGATCCTATGGCTACACCTTC. This translates into CASSVDGSGSYGYTF.

The chain carries TRBV2 and TRBJ1-2; D may be TRBD1 (5 bases). The CDR3 loop spans 13 amino acids. Germline V gene lookup returns CDR1 SNHLY and CDR2 FYNNEI. The ends were cut back, 8 bases at V and 6 bases at J, with 16 bases in the middle. The CDR3 loop reads CASPRARGDGYTF. The CDR3 nucleotides read TGTGCCAGCCCCCGGGCTAGGGGCGATGGCTACACCTTC.

The genes are TRBV5-5 and TRBJ2-7, with a possible D match to TRBD2 (6 bases). The CDR3 covers 15 residues. V was cut by 2 bases and J by 0 bases, with 12 bases left in between. Germline lookup yields CDR1 SGHKS and CDR2 YYEKEE (reference sequence). The CDR3, as DNA: TGTGCCAGCAGCTTCATAGCGGCCTCCTCCTACGAGCAGTACTTC. Protein sequence: CASSFIAASSYEQYF.

Concerning this clone itself: It is unclear where the CDR3 begins or ends on the DNA, so no DNA is shown, and the CDR3 is as TCRdb lists it. The chain employs TRBV21-1 and TRBJ2-2; the tabulated D call, TRBD2, remains unverified against the DNA. TRBV21-1 is designated a pseudogene. The CDR3 length equals 16 residues, ends included. Here the CDR3 reads CASKPPFGGGSGELFF.

The rearrangement links TRBV9 to TRBJ1-4, with D possibly being TRBD1 (6 bases). The CDR3 has 16 amino acids. CDR1 and CDR2 (germline): SGDLS, YYNGEE. The germline V and J ends were trimmed by 1 base and 3 bases, with 13 bases remaining between them. CDR3 protein: CASSVNPTGPNEKLFF. CDR3 DNA sequence: TGTGCCAGCAGCGTAAATCCAACAGGGCCTAATGAAAAACTGTTTTTT.

Points on this clone: The junction departs from germline at one end; a sequencing error may be responsible. J is TRBJ1-1 and V is TRBV7-7; 7 bases fit TRBD1. Germline lookup yields CDR1 SSHAT and CDR2 FNYEAQ (reference sequence). The CDR3 is 13 residues long. The CDR3 is CASSLRQGSEAFF. The CDR3 DNA is TGTGCTAGCAGCCTACGACAGGGTTCTGAAGCTTTCTTT.

J is TRBJ2-7 and V is TRBV9; 9 bases are a match to TRBD2. V shed 6 bases, J shed 3 bases, and the junction held 7 bases outside the gene matches. This CDR3 comprises 14 residues. Germline V lookup: CDR1 SGDLS, CDR2 YYNGEE. The CDR3 here is CASNPGGGVYEQYF. The DNA for the CDR3 is TGTGCCAGCAACCCGGGCGGGGGGGTCTACGAGCAGTACTTC.